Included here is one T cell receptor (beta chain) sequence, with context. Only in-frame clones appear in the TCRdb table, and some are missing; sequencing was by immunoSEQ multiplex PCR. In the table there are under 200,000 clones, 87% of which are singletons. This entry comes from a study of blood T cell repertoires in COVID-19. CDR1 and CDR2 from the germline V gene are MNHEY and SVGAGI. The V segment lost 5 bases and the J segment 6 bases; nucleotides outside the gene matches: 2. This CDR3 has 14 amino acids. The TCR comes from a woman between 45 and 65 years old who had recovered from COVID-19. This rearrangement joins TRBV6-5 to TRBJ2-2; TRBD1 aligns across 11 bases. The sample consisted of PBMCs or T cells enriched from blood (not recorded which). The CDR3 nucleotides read TGTGCCAGCAGTCGGACAGGGGGCTCCGGGGAGCTGTTTTTT. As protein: CASSRTGGSGELFF.